The 27 T cell receptor beta chains reported below all come from one sample, sequenced in a study of T-cell reconstitution after alpha-beta-depleted transplantation in children. TCRbeta library preparation incorporated unique molecular identifiers. TCRdb reanalysed the PCR reads using MiXCR and keeps one entry per CDR3 protein. The sample holds some 500,000 distinct CDR3 sequences, around 16% seen once. Specimen: PBMCs from the stem cell graft donor, collected from the stem cell graft. These receptor sequences come from a human donor who donated a stem cell graft to a child with acute lymphoblastic leukemia.

This clonotype was counted between two and nine times. V is TRBV7-6 and J is TRBJ2-3; 14 bases match TRBD2. Germline V gene lookup returns CDR1 SGHVS and CDR2 FNYEAQ. V shed 2 bases, J shed 5 bases, and the junction held 3 bases outside the gene matches. The CDR3 contains 16 residues. CDR3 sequence reads: CASSLRLAGGQDTQYF. CDR3 sequence (DNA): TGTGCCAGCAGCTTAAGACTAGCGGGAGGGCAAGATACGCAGTATTTT.

V usage is TRBV27 and J usage is TRBJ2-1; 12 bases agree with TRBD2. This CDR3 has 16 residues. V lost 2 bases to trimming and J lost 8 bases; unmatched junction nucleotides: 7. CDR1 MNHEY and CDR2 SMNVEV come from the germline V gene (reference sequence). The CDR3 region is CASSLLAGGPFDEQFF. The CDR3 DNA follows: TGTGCCAGCAGTTTACTAGCGGGAGGGCCTTTCGATGAGCAGTTCTTC.

This clonotype was counted between two and nine times. The rearrangement links TRBV5-1 to TRBJ2-7, with D uncertain. Germline V gene lookup returns CDR1 SGHRS and CDR2 YFSETQ. The V end lost 4 bases, the J end lost 4 bases, and 15 bases lay between the germline ends. The CDR3 sequence is 14 residues long. In DNA, the CDR3 is TGCGCCAGCAGCCCAGGTCAGGCTCAGTACGAGCAGTACTTC. It specifies CASSPGQAQYEQYF. Supplemented by reference TRBV5-1 and TRBJ2-7, the full variable domain reads KAGVTQTPRYLIKTRGQQVTLSCSPISGHRSVSWYQQTPGQGLQFLFEYFSETQRNKGNFPGRFSGRQFSNSRSEMNVSTLELGDSALYLCASSPGQAQYEQYFGPGTRLTVT.

The chain is built from TRBV30 and TRBJ1-1; D ambiguous. The V end lost 2 bases, the J end lost 1 base, and 8 bases lay between the germline ends. The CDR3 runs 13 residues. From germline, CDR1 is GTSNPN and CDR2 SVGIG (reference sequence). As DNA, the CDR3 is TGTGCCTGGAGTATCGCCGCGAACACTGAAGCTTTCTTT. Translating it yields CAWSIAANTEAFF.

The chain joins TRBV6-1 to TRBJ2-3; TRBD2 agrees at 10 bases. Germline CDR1 MNHNS, CDR2 SASEGT. Trimming took 3 bases from V and 6 from J; bases not matched to a gene: 12. CDR3 length: 17 residues. In DNA, the CDR3 is TGTGCCAGCAGTGAGCGGATTCTAGCGGGAGTAAAGGATACGCAGTATTTT. It translates to CASSERILAGVKDTQYF.

This clonotype was seen a handful of times. V gene TRBV5-6 combines with J gene TRBJ2-1; weak D call: TRBD2 (5 bases). Germline V gives CDR1 SGHDT, CDR2 YYEEEE. Trimming pared 2 bases from V and 8 bases from J, leaving 11 bases between. The CDR3 runs 13 residues. The CDR3 sequence: CASSLYERHEQFF. CDR3 coding DNA: TGTGCCAGCAGCTTATATGAGCGGCATGAGCAGTTCTTC. The full variable domain, rest sourced from reference TRBV5-6 and TRBJ2-1, is DAGVTQSPTHLIKTRGQQVTLRCSPKSGHDTVSWYQQALGQGPQFIFQYYEEEERQRGNFPDRFSGHQFPNYSSELNVNALLLGDSALYLCASSLYERHEQFFGPGTRLTVL.

J is TRBJ2-7 and V is TRBV3-1; D unclear. The V end lost 6 bases, the J end lost 5 bases, and 11 bases lay between the germline ends. Germline V gives CDR1 LGHDT, CDR2 YNNKEL (reference sequence). The CDR3 spans 12 residues. The CDR3 region is CASSLDFHEQYF. The CDR3 DNA follows: TGTGCCAGCAGTCTTGACTTTCACGAGCAGTACTTC.

The chain joins TRBV6-1 to TRBJ2-1, with TRBD2 identical over 11 bases. CDR3 size: 16 residues. Losses at the gene ends were 5 bases for V and 6 bases for J; bases not matched to a gene: 9. Germline lookup yields CDR1 MNHNS and CDR2 SASEGT. The CDR3 DNA reads TGTGCCAGCAGTCGGCCCGGGACTAGCGGAACCAATGAGCAGTTCTTC. This encodes CASSRPGTSGTNEQFF.

This clonotype has only a few counts. This chain joins TRBV19 and TRBJ2-1, with D perhaps matching TRBD1 or TRBD2 (6 bases each). The V and J ends lost 7 bases and 6 bases respectively, with 16 bases between them. The germline gives CDR1 LNHDA, CDR2 SQIVND (reference sequence). The CDR3 runs to 14 residues. Here the CDR3 reads CASMEGGSLNEQFF. CDR3 bases: TGTGCCAGTATGGAGGGGGGCAGTCTCAATGAGCAGTTCTTC.

This clonotype has only a few counts. The gene calls are TRBV13 and TRBJ2-1; D is uncertain. The CDR3 is 14 residues long. The germline gives CDR1 PRHDT, CDR2 FYEKMQ (reference sequence). Trimming pared 2 bases from V and 7 bases from J, leaving 12 bases between. CDR3 amino acids: CASSLNGALNEQFF. The CDR3 bases are TGTGCCAGCAGCTTAAATGGCGCCCTAAATGAGCAGTTCTTC.

The table lists this clonotype with a few counts. The CDR3 loop is CASSYGAYGARETQYF. DNA of the CDR3: TGTGCCAGCAGTTACGGCGCCTACGGGGCGAGAGAGACCCAGTACTTC. The chain recombines TRBV6-5 with TRBJ2-5; D is possibly TRBD1 or TRBD2 (5 bases each). The V gene's germline CDR1 is MNHEY and CDR2 SVGAGI. The CDR3 totals 16 residues. The V gene lost 2 bases and the J gene lost 4 bases, with 17 bases spanning the gap.

The chain has TRBV12-3 or TRBV12-4 and TRBJ2-1; TRBD2 agrees at 11 bases. V was pared by 7 bases and J by 7 bases, with 12 bases of the junction left unmatched. The CDR3 runs to 16 residues. The CDR3 protein is CASIKGWASGRNEQFF. CDR3 DNA: TGTGCCAGCATCAAGGGGTGGGCTAGCGGGAGGAATGAGCAGTTCTTC.

This clonotype was seen a few times. The V and J genes are TRBV6-1 and TRBJ2-3; D gene uncertain. The CDR3 totals 14 residues. Germline V gene data show CDR1 as MNHNS and CDR2 as SASEGT. The ends were cut back, 5 bases at V and 1 base at J, with 10 bases in the middle. CDR3: CASSPGPRTDTQYF. CDR3 nucleotide sequence: TGTGCCAGCAGTCCTGGGCCTCGCACAGATACGCAGTATTTT.

This clonotype showed up just a few times. The chain has TRBV27 and TRBJ2-1; D is possibly TRBD1 or TRBD2 (5 bases each). Germline CDR1 reads MNHEY; CDR2 reads SMNVEV (reference sequence). This CDR3 contains 16 residues. The V end was cut by 1 base, the J end by 0 bases, with 10 bases between. For the CDR3, the DNA is TGTGCCAGCAGTTTATGGGGGTGGAGCTCCTACAATGAGCAGTTCTTC. This codes for CASSLWGWSSYNEQFF.

This clonotype was found a few times. The chain carries TRBV29-1 and TRBJ2-7; TRBD2 might be the D (5 bases). The CDR3 has 13 amino acids. Trimming pared 0 bases from V and 7 bases from J, leaving 13 bases between. Germline V gene data show CDR1 as SQVTM and CDR2 as ANQGSEA. CDR3 residues: CSVEDTRVGEQYF. The CDR3 nucleotides read TGCAGCGTTGAAGATACTAGGGTTGGGGAGCAGTACTTC.

At least ten counts were recorded for this clonotype. The chain carries TRBV7-6 and TRBJ2-2; D ambiguous. V was cut by 4 bases and J by 3 bases, with 9 bases left in between. Germline V gives CDR1 SGHVS, CDR2 FNYEAQ. The CDR3 loop spans 14 amino acids. The CDR3 DNA reads TGTGCCAGCAGCTCCGGACGGGACACCGGGGAGCTGTTTTTT. Encoded protein: CASSSGRDTGELFF.

A few counts support this clonotype. V gene TRBV6-2 or TRBV6-3 combines with J gene TRBJ1-6; a weak D match, TRBD1 (6 bases). V dropped 6 bases and J dropped 0 bases, with 12 bases sitting between them. CDR3 length equals 16 residues. The germline gives CDR1 MNHEY, CDR2 SVGEGT. The chain's CDR3 is CASRHGQSSYNSPLHF. The CDR3 DNA is TGTGCCAGCAGACACGGACAGAGCTCCTATAATTCACCCCTCCACTTT.

The chain joins TRBV5-1 to TRBJ1-4; a possible D gene is TRBD1 (5 bases). The CDR3 consists of 16 residues. Trimming shortened V by 0 bases and J by 4 bases, and 13 bases separated the two germline ends. From germline, CDR1 is SGHRS and CDR2 YFSETQ. The CDR3 reads CASSLAQQGFNEKLFF. The CDR3 region has the DNA TGCGCCAGCAGCTTGGCCCAGCAGGGCTTTAATGAAAAACTGTTTTTT.

This clonotype was counted between two and nine times. This chain links TRBV27 with TRBJ2-3; D possibly matches TRBD1 or TRBD2 (5 bases each). This CDR3 has 13 amino acids. CDR1 and CDR2 (germline): MNHEY, SMNVEV (reference sequence). The germline V and J ends were trimmed by 7 bases and 6 bases, with 14 bases remaining between them. The CDR3 nucleotides read TGTGCCAGCAAAGAGGGGCTAGCCGATACGCAGTATTTT. Its translation: CASKEGLADTQYF.

V is TRBV15 and J is TRBJ1-5; D not certain. CDR1 and CDR2 from the germline V gene are LNHNV and YYDKDF (reference sequence). V lost 2 bases and J lost 1, with 6 bases in between. The CDR3 sequence is 14 residues long. The CDR3 spells CATSRRWSNQPQHF. In DNA form, the CDR3 reads TGTGCCACCAGCAGACGGTGGAGCAATCAGCCCCAGCATTTT.

This clonotype was counted only a few times. The genes are TRBV5-1 and TRBJ2-1; 10 nucleotides line up with TRBD2. The CDR3 length is 15 residues. Germline CDR1 and CDR2: SGHRS and YFSETQ. V was clipped by 0 bases and J by 8 bases; unmatched bases: 5. For the CDR3, the DNA is TGCGCCAGCAGCTTGGAGCCTAGCGGGAGTCATGAGCAGTTCTTC. Translating it yields CASSLEPSGSHEQFF.

The V and J genes are TRBV7-9 and TRBJ2-1; possible D gene TRBD1, 6 bases. The V and J ends lost 4 bases and 4 bases respectively, with 14 bases between them. The V gene's germline CDR1 is SEHNR and CDR2 FQNEAQ (reference sequence). The CDR3 is 15 amino acids. The CDR3 here is CASSSTGQLYNEQFF. CDR3 sequence (DNA): TGTGCCAGCAGCTCCACAGGACAGCTATACAATGAGCAGTTCTTC.

The rearrangement links TRBV14 to TRBJ2-7; D unclear. Per the germline V gene, CDR1 is SGHDN and CDR2 is FVKESK. The CDR3 has 15 residues. The ends were cut back, 0 bases at V and 2 bases at J, with 11 bases in the middle. This chain's CDR3 is CASSQESRPPYEQYF. The CDR3 DNA reads as TGTGCCAGCAGCCAAGAAAGTCGGCCCCCCTACGAGCAGTACTTC.

This clonotype was seen ten or more times. The genes are TRBV12-3 or TRBV12-4 and TRBJ1-1; D is ambiguous. CDR3 length: 12 residues. The V end was cut by 0 bases, the J end by 10 bases, with 9 bases between. The CDR3 region has the DNA TGTGCCAGCAGTTTAGCGGTCGGTGGAGCTTTCTTT. Translation: CASSLAVGGAFF.

The table lists this clonotype with a few counts. This chain links TRBV18 with TRBJ2-7; perhaps TRBD1 as D (6 bases). The germline V and J ends were trimmed by 4 bases and 3 bases, with 13 bases remaining between them. This CDR3 comprises 14 residues. Germline assignment: CDR1 KGHSH and CDR2 LQKENI. CDR3 coding DNA: TGTGCCAGCTCACGAGTGGACAGATTCTACGAGCAGTACTTC. Amino acid sequence: CASSRVDRFYEQYF.

The V call is TRBV12-5, the J call TRBJ1-5, with D maybe TRBD1 (6 bases). V dropped 0 bases and J dropped 1 base, with 13 bases sitting between them. The CDR3 covers 17 residues. Per the germline V gene, CDR1 is LGHNT and CDR2 is FRNRAP. The CDR3 region is CASGLVLGGGSNQPQHF. The CDR3, as DNA: TGTGCTAGTGGTTTGGTATTGGGAGGGGGGAGCAATCAGCCCCAGCATTTT.

The rearrangement joins TRBV20-1 to TRBJ2-1, with 9 bases aligning to TRBD2. J was trimmed by 1 base and V by 0 bases; bases with no gene match: 10. The CDR3 totals 18 residues. CDR1 is DFQATT and CDR2 is SNEGSKA in the germline V gene (reference sequence). CDR3 protein: CSARDLAGVMYSYNEQFF. DNA of the CDR3: TGCAGTGCTAGAGATTTAGCGGGAGTGATGTATTCCTACAATGAGCAGTTCTTC.